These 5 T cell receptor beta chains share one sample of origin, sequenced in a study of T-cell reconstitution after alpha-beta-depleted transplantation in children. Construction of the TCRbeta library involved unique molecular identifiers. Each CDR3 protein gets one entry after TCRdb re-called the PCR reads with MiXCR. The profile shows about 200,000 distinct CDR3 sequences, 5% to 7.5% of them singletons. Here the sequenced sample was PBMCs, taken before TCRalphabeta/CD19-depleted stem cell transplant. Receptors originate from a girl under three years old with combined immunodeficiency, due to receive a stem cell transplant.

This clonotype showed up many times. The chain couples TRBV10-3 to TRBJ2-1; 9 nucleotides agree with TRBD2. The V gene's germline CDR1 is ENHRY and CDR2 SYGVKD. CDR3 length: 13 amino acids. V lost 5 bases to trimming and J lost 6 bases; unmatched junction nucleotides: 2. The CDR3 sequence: CAISPLAGNEQFF. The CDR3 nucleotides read TGTGCCATCAGTCCACTAGCGGGCAATGAGCAGTTCTTC.

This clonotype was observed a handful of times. As DNA, the CDR3 is TGTGCCAGCAGCGATACTAGCGCAAACTACAATGAGCAGTTCTTC. Encoded protein: CASSDTSANYNEQFF. The chain employs TRBV5-4 and TRBJ2-1; 7 bases map to TRBD2. With 4 bases clipped from V and 3 bases from J, the junction kept 7 bases outside the gene matches. CDR3 length: 15 residues. Germline CDR1 is SGHNT and CDR2 is YYREEE (reference sequence).

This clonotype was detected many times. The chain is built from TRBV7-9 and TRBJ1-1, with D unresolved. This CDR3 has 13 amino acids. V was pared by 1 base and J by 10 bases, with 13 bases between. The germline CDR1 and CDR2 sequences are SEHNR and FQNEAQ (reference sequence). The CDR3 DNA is TGTGCCAGCAGCTTAGAGGTGAATTTACCAGCTTTCTTT. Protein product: CASSLEVNLPAFF.

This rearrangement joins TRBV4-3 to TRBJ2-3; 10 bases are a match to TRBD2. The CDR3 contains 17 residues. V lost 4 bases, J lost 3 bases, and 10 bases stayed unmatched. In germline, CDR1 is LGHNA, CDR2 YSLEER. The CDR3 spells CASSPGASGSNTDTQYF. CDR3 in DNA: TGCGCCAGCAGCCCCGGGGCTAGCGGGAGTAATACAGATACGCAGTATTTT.

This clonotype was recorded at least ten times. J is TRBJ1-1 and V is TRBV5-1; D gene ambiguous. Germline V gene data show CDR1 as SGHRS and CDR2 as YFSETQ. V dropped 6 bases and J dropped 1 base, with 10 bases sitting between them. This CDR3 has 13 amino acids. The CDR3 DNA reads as TGCGCCAGCACCGACACACCGAACACTGAAGCTTTCTTT. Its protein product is CASTDTPNTEAFF.